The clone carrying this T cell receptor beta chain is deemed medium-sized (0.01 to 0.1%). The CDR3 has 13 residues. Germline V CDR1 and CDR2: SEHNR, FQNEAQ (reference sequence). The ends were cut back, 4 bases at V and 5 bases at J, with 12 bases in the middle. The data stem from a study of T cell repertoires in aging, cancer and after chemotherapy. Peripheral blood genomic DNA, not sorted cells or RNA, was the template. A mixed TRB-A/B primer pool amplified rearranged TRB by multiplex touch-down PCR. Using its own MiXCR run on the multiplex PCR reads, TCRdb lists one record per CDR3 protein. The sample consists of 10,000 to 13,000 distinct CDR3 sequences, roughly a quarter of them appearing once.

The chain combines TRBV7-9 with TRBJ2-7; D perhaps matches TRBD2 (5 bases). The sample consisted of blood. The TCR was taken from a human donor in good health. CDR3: CASSSPSHNEQYF. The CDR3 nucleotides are TGTGCCAGCAGCTCCCCTAGCCACAACGAGCAGTACTTC.